Listed below are T cell receptor beta chains from one sample, sequenced in a study of technical replicates of blood from a handful of donors. Clones were sequenced by immunoSEQ multiplex PCR, and TCRdb holds only the in-frame ones, with some missing. Of around 80,000 clones listed, just over 90% are singletons. Source material: T cells isolated from PBMCs. The source is a human donor in good health. Each CDR3 is given without its conserved first and last residue.

>TRBJ1-2|TRBV5-5
ASSSGTGGFYGYT
>TRBJ1-1|TRBV28
ASSTARTATEAF
>TRBJ2-6|TRBV30
AWTPLLGGPRSGANVLT
>TRBJ2-5|TRBV9
ASSVGLAGGSGETQY
>TRBJ1-2|TRBV9
ASSVTDRYYGYT
>TRBJ1-5|TRBV7-9
ASSAGTDNQPQH
>TRBJ1-1|TRBV30
AWSTGQMNTEAF
>TRBJ2-2|TRBV18
ASSPVTLSNTGELF
>TRBJ2-1|TRBV6-1
ASSETGTSGNHEQF
>TRBJ2-5|TRBV11-2
ASSLTRAGGNARETQY
>TRBJ2-7|TRBV4-1
ASSHQIDRGIEQY
>TRBJ2-2|TRBV28
ASSFPPYGGNTGELF
>TRBJ2-1|TRBV11-3
ASSLILAGSNEQF
>TRBJ1-2|TRBV4-1
ASSQEADYGYT
>TRBJ2-3|TRBV29-1
SVEVWPGLEQRAQY
>TRBJ1-4|TRBV28
ASSIDRGSLEKLF
>TRBJ1-2|TRBV30
AWSGGGQGNNYGYT
>TRBJ2-2|TRBV14
ASSQLGAGELF
>TRBJ2-5|TRBV5-4
ASSLGTGWETQY
>TRBJ1-5|TRBV7-2
ASSPIGTGHNQPQH
>TRBJ1-5|TRBV7-8
ASSFSRGPGIQPQH
>TRBJ2-5|TRBV5-1
ASSPGTVQETQY
>TRBJ1-1|TRBV27
ASLTVFGGTEAF
>TRBJ1-5|TRBV28
ASLRRGNQPQH
>TRBJ2-7|TRBV5-1
ASSLELAVRDEQY
>TRBJ1-2|TRBV2
ASSPGRGRRANYGYT
>TRBJ2-1|TRBV6-1
ASHLATPDNEQF
>TRBJ2-1|TRBV21-1
ATLKRGSYNEQF
>TRBJ1-1|TRBV11-3
ASSSGRRDRLNTEAF
>TRBJ2-5|TRBV13
ASSMGQRQETQY
>TRBJ1-1|TRBV4-1
ASSQVGGGANTEAF
>TRBJ2-3|TRBV30
AWRGEGPDTQY
>TRBJ2-7|TRBV5-1
ASSRGDFTYEQY
>TRBJ2-5|TRBV27
ASSLSMTGVETQY
>TRBJ1-4|TRBV11-3
ASSLDRWDRALEKLF
>TRBJ1-2|TRBV2
ASRTDSYYGYT
>TRBJ2-7|TRBV7-8
ASSPSRLATGEQY
>TRBJ1-5|TRBV21-1
ASSTSFDRGDQPQH
>TRBJ1-4|TRBV15
ATSRQTATNEKLF
>TRBJ2-5|TRBV10-3
AIRPASGQGLQETQY
>TRBJ2-5|TRBV9
ASSVGGGKETQY
>TRBJ1-1|TRBV30
AWSGNRETEAF
>TRBJ1-2|TRBV5-1
ASSLKGTGSGYT
>TRBJ1-5|TRBV28
ASSPGHLQGRLEQPQH